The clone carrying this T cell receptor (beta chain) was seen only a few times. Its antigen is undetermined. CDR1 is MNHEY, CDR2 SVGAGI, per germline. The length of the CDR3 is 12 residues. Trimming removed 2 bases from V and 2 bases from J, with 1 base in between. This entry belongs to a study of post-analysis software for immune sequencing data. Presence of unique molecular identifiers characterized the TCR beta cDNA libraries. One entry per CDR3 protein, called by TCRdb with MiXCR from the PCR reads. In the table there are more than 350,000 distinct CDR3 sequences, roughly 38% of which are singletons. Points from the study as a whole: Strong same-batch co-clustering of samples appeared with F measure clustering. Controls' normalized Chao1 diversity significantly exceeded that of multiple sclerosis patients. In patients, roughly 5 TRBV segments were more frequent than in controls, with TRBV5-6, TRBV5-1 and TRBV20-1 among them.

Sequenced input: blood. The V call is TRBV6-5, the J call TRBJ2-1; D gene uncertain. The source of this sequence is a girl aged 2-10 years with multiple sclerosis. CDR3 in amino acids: CASSYPYNEQFF. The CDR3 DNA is TGTGCCAGCAGTTACCCCTACAATGAGCAGTTCTTC.